This T cell receptor beta chain appears in the sequencing data of a study of blood T cells in healthy people across ages. The wider study: With template switching, about one barcoded beta molecule was captured per two T cells.

CDR3 length: 13 residues. V lost 4 bases, J lost 3 bases, and 2 bases stayed unmatched. In germline, CDR1 is DFQATT, CDR2 SNEGSKA (reference sequence). Combining a sample-barcoded 5' primer with a J-beta primer mix, a second PCR ran for 7 to 11 cycles. TCRdb ran MiXCR on the 5' RACE reads and lists one entry per CDR3 protein. The table lists approximately 760,000 distinct CDR3 sequences, around 25% of them singletons, with 9.4% in the top ten. This sample also appeared in a second study, on T cells of mothers and their children. That paper states: Input to cDNA synthesis comprised all extracted RNA, at a ratio of approximately 1.5 ug per 15 ul.

This TCR was recovered from a boy younger than 18 in good health. This chain joins TRBV20-1 and TRBJ2-1; TRBD2 aligns across 8 bases. Sequences were obtained from blood. The CDR3 loop is CSAISGSYNEQFF. In nucleotides, the CDR3 is TGCAGTGCTATAAGCGGGAGCTACAATGAGCAGTTCTTC.